These 20 T cell receptor beta chains originate from one sample sequenced in a study of blood T cell repertoires in COVID-19. Here immunoSEQ multiplex PCR was the method, and the copy in TCRdb shows in-frame clones only, minus some. The sample holds around 310,000 clones, roughly 86% seen once. The sequenced sample consisted of PBMCs or T cells enriched from blood (not recorded which). Receptors were obtained from a woman in her twenties or thirties who had recovered from COVID-19.

This rearrangement joins TRBV29-1 to TRBJ2-7, with TRBD1 matching 8 bases. The CDR3 covers 15 residues. CDR1 and CDR2 (germline): SQVTM, ANQGSEA. V was clipped by 7 bases and J by 2 bases; unmatched bases: 13. The CDR3 reads CSARLMTGETYEQYF. Written as DNA, the CDR3 is TGCAGCGCCCGACTCATGACAGGGGAAACCTACGAGCAGTACTTC.

V gene TRBV28 combines with J gene TRBJ2-1; D call uncertain. Germline assignment: CDR1 MDHEN and CDR2 SYDVKM. This CDR3 comprises 11 residues. V was cut by 5 bases and J by 6 bases, with 5 bases left in between. The CDR3 DNA reads TGTGCCAGCAGTGAACTCAATGAGCAGTTCTTC. It yields the protein CASSELNEQFF.

The chain joins TRBV10-3 to TRBJ2-7; D might be TRBD2 (5 bases). The CDR3 has 14 residues. In germline, CDR1 is ENHRY, CDR2 SYGVKD. V was cut by 4 bases and J by 0 bases, with 10 bases left in between. The CDR3 loop reads CAISGGAVSYEQYF. The CDR3 DNA reads as TGTGCCATCAGTGGGGGAGCGGTCTCCTACGAGCAGTACTTC.

CDR3 nucleotide sequence: TGTGCCAGCAGGACATCGAGGGGCTACACCTTC. This gives the protein CASRTSRGYTF. The V call is TRBV19, the J call TRBJ1-2; D might be TRBD1 (5 bases). The CDR3 consists of 11 residues. Germline-derived CDR1 and CDR2 are LNHDA and SQIVND (reference sequence). Trimming left V 9 bases short and J 8 bases short, with 13 bases between.

This chain connects TRBV2 to TRBJ2-3, with 9 bases identical to TRBD1. The germline CDR1 and CDR2 sequences are SNHLY and FYNNEI. The V gene end was trimmed by 6 bases and the J gene end by 4 bases; junction bases not matched to a gene: 11. The CDR3 consists of 16 residues. CDR3 bases: TGTGCCAGCAGGGTTGACAGGGGGGCTCCCCCAGATACGCAGTATTTT. Translation: CASRVDRGAPPDTQYF.

V is TRBV13 and J is TRBJ2-7; D not certain. CDR3 length equals 14 residues. Trimming took off 3 bases at V and 3 bases at J, with 12 bases between the two ends. Germline V lookup: CDR1 PRHDT, CDR2 FYEKMQ (reference sequence). DNA of the CDR3: TGTGCCAGCAGCTTCTATCTTAGCAACTACGAGCAGTACTTC. As protein: CASSFYLSNYEQYF. Filled out from reference TRBV13 and TRBJ2-7, the complete variable domain reads AAGVIQSPRHLIKEKRETATLKCYPIPRHDTVYWYQQGPGQDPQFLISFYEKMQSDKGSIPDRFSAQQFSDYHSELNMSSLELGDSALYFCASSFYLSNYEQYFGPGTRLTVT.

V gene TRBV24-1 combines with J gene TRBJ1-2; D is uncertain. CDR3 size: 13 residues. Germline V gene sequence: CDR1 KGHDR, CDR2 SFDVKD. The germline V and J ends were trimmed by 2 bases and 3 bases, with 6 bases remaining between them. CDR3: CATSDSADYGYTF. CDR3 nucleotide sequence: TGTGCCACCAGTGATTCGGCGGACTATGGCTACACCTTC.

The rearrangement uses TRBV9 and TRBJ2-3; 7 bases agree with TRBD2. The V gene's germline CDR1 is SGDLS and CDR2 YYNGEE. The CDR3 covers 19 residues. The V segment lost 0 bases and the J segment 5 bases; nucleotides outside the gene matches: 18. This CDR3 is CASSVEAGVTAWARDTQYF. CDR3 sequence (DNA): TGTGCCAGCAGCGTAGAGGCGGGAGTAACGGCCTGGGCAAGAGATACGCAGTATTTT.

The rearrangement uses TRBV28 and TRBJ1-5, with no clear D. Germline-derived CDR1 and CDR2 are MDHEN and SYDVKM. V shed 5 bases and J shed 0 bases, with 2 bases lying between them. The CDR3 contains 12 residues. The CDR3 DNA reads as TGTGCCAGCAGTCGTAGCAATCAGCCCCAGCATTTT. It yields the protein CASSRSNQPQHF.

In its sample, this clone was seen once. The V gene is TRBV6-5, the J gene TRBJ1-1; D may be TRBD1 (6 bases). CDR3 size: 15 residues. Trimming left V 3 bases short and J 4 bases short, with 15 bases between. Germline values: CDR1 MNHEY, CDR2 SVGAGI. The CDR3 loop reads CASSYFSGAGTEAFF. CDR3 sequence (DNA): TGTGCCAGCAGTTATTTTTCAGGGGCTGGCACTGAAGCTTTCTTT.

CDR3 loop: CAISGVAGGTDTQYF. The CDR3 coding sequence is TGTGCCATCAGTGGGGTAGCGGGAGGCACAGATACGCAGTATTTT. J is TRBJ2-3 and V is TRBV10-3; 9 bases match TRBD2. CDR3 size: 15 residues. V was pared by 4 bases and J by 1 base, with 3 bases of the junction left unmatched. From germline, CDR1 is ENHRY and CDR2 SYGVKD.

The chain couples TRBV7-9 to TRBJ2-7, with TRBD2 as a possible D gene (6 bases). This CDR3 is 12 amino acids long. Germline values: CDR1 SEHNR, CDR2 FQNEAQ (reference sequence). The V end lost 1 base, the J end lost 6 bases, and 7 bases lay between the germline ends. CDR3 residues: CASSLGGIEQYF. The CDR3 DNA follows: TGTGCCAGCAGCTTAGGCGGGATCGAGCAGTACTTC.

This chain uses TRBV10-3 with TRBJ1-1; perhaps TRBD1 as D (6 bases). The CDR3 loop spans 14 amino acids. The germline V gene encodes CDR1 ENHRY and CDR2 SYGVKD. Deletions cut 2 bases from V and 1 base from J, with 8 bases between. The CDR3 loop is CAISEATGNTEAFF. CDR3 DNA: TGTGCCATCAGTGAGGCGACAGGGAACACTGAAGCTTTCTTT.

This chain joins TRBV7-6 and TRBJ1-2, with 8 nucleotides matching TRBD1. J lost 4 bases, V lost 5 bases, and 6 bases had no gene match. This CDR3 has 14 residues. Germline V gene sequence: CDR1 SGHVS, CDR2 FNYEAQ. CDR3: CASSPGGESYGYTF. DNA for the CDR3: TGTGCCAGCAGCCCAGGGGGCGAGTCCTATGGCTACACCTTC.

The genes are TRBV6-5 and TRBJ1-4; 8 positions agree with TRBD1. The V and J ends lost 7 bases and 6 bases, in that order; junction bases with no gene match: 7. The CDR3 runs to 14 residues. CDR1 and CDR2 (germline): MNHEY, SVGAGI. Here the CDR3 reads CASKNGQGYEKLFF. CDR3 sequence (DNA): TGTGCCAGCAAAAATGGACAGGGATATGAAAAACTGTTTTTT.

The chain is built from TRBV3-1 (or the pseudogene TRBV3-2) and TRBJ2-1, with 7 positions matching TRBD1. The ends lost 2 bases at V and 7 bases at J; junction bases unmatched: 17. The germline gives CDR1 LGHDT, CDR2 YNNKEL (reference sequence). The CDR3 loop spans 18 amino acids. The CDR3 loop is CASSQSLLVTGRSNEQFF. CDR3 coding DNA: TGTGCCAGCAGCCAATCTCTCCTAGTGACAGGGCGAAGTAATGAGCAGTTCTTC.

This chain connects TRBV7-2 to TRBJ2-3; D gene ambiguous. The CDR3 covers 15 residues. V lost 1 base, J lost 1 base, and 9 bases lay in between. Germline V gives CDR1 SGHTA, CDR2 FQGNSA. CDR3 sequence (DNA): TGTGCCAGCAGCTTAGATGCCCAGGGCACAGATACGCAGTATTTT. Translated: CASSLDAQGTDTQYF. The full variable domain, with the rest looked up from reference TRBV7-2 and TRBJ2-3, is GAGVSQSPSNKVTEKGKDVELRCDPISGHTALYWYRQSLGQGLEFLIYFQGNSAPDKSGLPSDRFSAERTGGSVSTLTIQRTQQEDSAVYLCASSLDAQGTDTQYFGPGTRLTVL.

The chain uses TRBV5-4 and TRBJ2-7; D may be TRBD2 (7 bases). The germline CDR1 and CDR2 sequences are SGHNT and YYREEE (reference sequence). CDR3 size: 16 residues. Trimming took off 0 bases at V and 5 bases at J, with 18 bases between the two ends. CDR3 sequence (DNA): TGTGCCAGCAGCTTGGACCTTGGGGGGGCGAATCACGAGCAGTACTTC. It yields the protein CASSLDLGGANHEQYF.

The rearrangement joins TRBV29-1 to TRBJ1-1; D is unclear. V lost 7 bases, J lost 9 bases, and 18 bases lay in between. CDR3 size: 12 residues. Germline CDR1 reads SQVTM; CDR2 reads ANQGSEA. CDR3 coding DNA: TGCAGCGCCATAGACGGAGGGATGAAAGCTTTCTTT. Encoded protein: CSAIDGGMKAFF. Filled out from reference TRBV29-1 and TRBJ1-1, the complete variable domain reads SAVISQKPSRDICQRGTSLTIQCQVDSQVTMMFWYRQQPGQSLTLIATANQGSEATYESGFVIDKFPISRPNLTFSTLTVSNMSPEDSSIYLCSAIDGGMKAFFGQGTRLTVV.

The V call is TRBV18, the J call TRBJ1-6; a possible D gene is TRBD1 (5 bases). Germline-derived CDR1 and CDR2 are KGHSH and LQKENI. Trimming cost V 4 bases and J 5 bases, with 12 bases left between them. The CDR3 has 15 amino acids. This chain's CDR3 is CASSLTGTNNSPLHF. In DNA, the CDR3 is TGTGCCAGCTCACTTACCGGGACTAATAATTCACCCCTCCACTTT. Full variable domain (missing parts from reference TRBV18 and TRBJ1-6): NAGVMQNPRHLVRRRGQEARLRCSPMKGHSHVYWYRQLPEEGLKFMVYLQKENIIDESGMPKERFSAEFPKEGPSILRIQQVVRGDSAAYFCASSLTGTNNSPLHFGNGTRLTVT.